This T cell receptor (beta chain) was sequenced in a study of OX40 agonist ivuxolimab in advanced cancers. Turning to the study itself: Patients enrolled in dose escalation were diagnosed with hepatocellular carcinoma, melanoma, renal cell or head and neck cancer.

The germline V gene encodes CDR1 LNHDA and CDR2 SQIVND (reference sequence). CDR3 size: 16 residues. Trimming took 6 bases from V and 2 from J; bases not matched to a gene: 9. Sequencing used immunoSEQ multiplex PCR; TCRdb keeps in-frame clones, though not all of them. The data contain 55,000 to 70,000 clones, roughly 87% of them singletons. Sequences were derived from CD4+ or CD8+ T cells sorted from blood, sampled in a trial of the OX40 agonist ivuxolimab. The J gene is TRBJ2-2, the V gene TRBV19; 7 bases agree with TRBD1. This TCR was recovered from an adult with an advanced solid tumor such as melanoma, head and neck, liver or kidney cancer. CDR3 nucleotide sequence: TGTGCCAGTAGCAAGCGCAGGGGGTCTAACACCGGGGAGCTGTTTTTT. Translating gives CASSKRRGSNTGELFF.